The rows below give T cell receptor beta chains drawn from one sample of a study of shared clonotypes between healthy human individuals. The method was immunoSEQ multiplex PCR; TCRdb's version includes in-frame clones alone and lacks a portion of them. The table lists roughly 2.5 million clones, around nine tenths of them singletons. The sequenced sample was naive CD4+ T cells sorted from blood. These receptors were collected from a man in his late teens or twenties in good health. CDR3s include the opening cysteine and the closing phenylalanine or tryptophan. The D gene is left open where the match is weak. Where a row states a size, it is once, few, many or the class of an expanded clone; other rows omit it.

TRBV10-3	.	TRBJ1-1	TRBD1	TGTGCCATCACTCCGGGACAGGAGAACACTGAAGCTTTCTTT	CAITPGQENTEAFF
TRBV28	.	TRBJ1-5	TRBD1	TGTGCCAGCAGCCCGGGGACAGGGGGCAATCAGCCCCAGCATTTT	CASSPGTGGNQPQHF
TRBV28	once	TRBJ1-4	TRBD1	TGTGCCAGCAGTTTACGCGGACAGGGGAGCAATGAAAAACTGTTTTTT	CASSLRGQGSNEKLFF
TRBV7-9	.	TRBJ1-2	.	TGTGCCAGCAGCTTAGTTGGCCTGATCACGGGAGGCTACACCTTC	CASSLVGLITGGYTF
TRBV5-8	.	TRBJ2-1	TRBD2	TGTGCCAGCAGCTTGGATGGGACTAGCGGGAGGAGTGAGCAGTTCTTC	CASSLDGTSGRSEQFF
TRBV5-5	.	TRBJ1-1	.	TGTGCCAGCAGCTACGGGCTTGGAGCTTTCTTT	CASSYGLGAFF
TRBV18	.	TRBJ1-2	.	TGTGCCAGCTCACCCCGCCCAGGGGATGGCTACACCTTC	CASSPRPGDGYTF
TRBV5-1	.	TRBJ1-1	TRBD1	TGCGCCAGCAGCTTGTCTTACAGGGGGCGTACTGAAGCTTTCTTT	CASSLSYRGRTEAFF
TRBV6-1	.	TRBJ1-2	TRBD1	TGTGCCAGCAGTCGGACAGGACTGGGTGGCTACACCTTC	CASSRTGLGGYTF
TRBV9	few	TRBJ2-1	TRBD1	TGTGCCAGCAGCGCGGGGACAGGATCCTACAATGAGCAGTTCTTC	CASSAGTGSYNEQFF
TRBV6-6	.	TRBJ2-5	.	TGTGCCAGCAGCCCTAGACAAAGCGGAGGACAAGAGACCCAGTACTTC	CASSPRQSGGQETQYF
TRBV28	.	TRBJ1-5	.	TGTGCCAGCAGTACTGGGAGCCGGCCCCAGCATTTT	CASSTGSRPQHF
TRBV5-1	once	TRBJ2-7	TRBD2	TGCGCCAGCAGCTTGCAAGCGGGGGTTACCTACGAGCAGTACTTC	CASSLQAGVTYEQYF
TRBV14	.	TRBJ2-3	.	TGTGCCAGCAGCCAAGATAGACTAGGCCCAGATACGCAGTATTTT	CASSQDRLGPDTQYF
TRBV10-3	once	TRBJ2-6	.	TGTGCCATCAGTGCCCCGGGACAAGCGGCCAACGTCCTGACTTTC	CAISAPGQAANVLTF
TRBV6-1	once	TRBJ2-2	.	TGTGCCAGCAGTGCAACAGGGCAGTCGGCCACCGGGGAGCTGTTTTTT	CASSATGQSATGELFF
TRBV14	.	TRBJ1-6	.	TGTGCCAGCAGCCAGCGGGCCGTAAATTCACCCCTCCACTTT	CASSQRAVNSPLHF
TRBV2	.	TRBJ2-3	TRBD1	TGTGCCAGCAGCCGACAGGGAGCAGATACGCAGTATTTT	CASSRQGADTQYF
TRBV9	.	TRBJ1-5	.	TGTGCCAGCAGCGTGGAGAGCAATCAGCCCCAGCATTTT	CASSVESNQPQHF
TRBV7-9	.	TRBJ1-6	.	TGTGCCAGCAGAGTATATAATTCACCCCTCCACTTT	CASRVYNSPLHF
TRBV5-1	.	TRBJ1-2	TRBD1	TGCGCCAGCAGCCCAGGGGGAAGCTATGGCTACACCTTC	CASSPGGSYGYTF
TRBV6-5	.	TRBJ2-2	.	TGTGCCAGTAGCACACTGACGGATACCGGGGAGCTGTTTTTT	CASSTLTDTGELFF
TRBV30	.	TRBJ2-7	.	TGTGCCTGGAGTGTTGGCGGGAAGAACTACGAGCAGTACTTC	CAWSVGGKNYEQYF
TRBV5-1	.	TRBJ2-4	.	TGCGCCAGCAGCTTGCGCAACCAAGCCAAAAACATTCAGTACTTC	CASSLRNQAKNIQYF
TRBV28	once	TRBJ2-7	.	TGTGCCAGCAACCTAAAGGACTACGAGCAGTACTTC	CASNLKDYEQYF
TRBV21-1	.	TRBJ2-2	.	TGTGCCAGCACCGTGAGAAGAAACACCGGGGAGCTGTTTTTT	CASTVRRNTGELFF
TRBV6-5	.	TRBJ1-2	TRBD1	TGTGCCAGCAGTTCTAGACAGGGGCCTACTAACTATGGCTACACCTTC	CASSSRQGPTNYGYTF
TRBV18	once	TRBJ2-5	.	TGTGCCAGCTCACCACCAGCGCGAGAGACCCAGTACTTC	CASSPPARETQYF
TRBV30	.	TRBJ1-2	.	TGTGCCGGAATGACCCAAACCACGGGAGGCTACACCTTC	CAGMTQTTGGYTF
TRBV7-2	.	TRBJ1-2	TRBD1	TGTGCCAGCAGCTTTGGGACAGCACCTAACTTC	CASSFGTAPNF
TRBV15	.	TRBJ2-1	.	TGTGCCACCAGCAGGGAGGGACGAGTCTTGGATGAGCAGTTCTTC	CATSREGRVLDEQFF
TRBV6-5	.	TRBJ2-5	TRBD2	TGTGCCAGCAGTTTCTCGACTAGCGGGGAAGAGACCCAGTACTTC	CASSFSTSGEETQYF
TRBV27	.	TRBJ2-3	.	TGTGCCACCAGTTTTGATCGCAGGGCTTACACAGATACGCAGTATTTT	CATSFDRRAYTDTQYF
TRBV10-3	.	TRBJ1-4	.	TGTGCCATCAGTGAGTCGGAGACAACTAATGAAAAACTGTTTTTT	CAISESETTNEKLFF
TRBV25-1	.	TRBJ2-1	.	TGTGCCAGCAGTGAATATCGCAATGAGCAGTTCTTC	CASSEYRNEQFF
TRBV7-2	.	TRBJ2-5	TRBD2	TGTGCCAGCAGCCGCGGGGGTTCACAAGAGACCCAGTACTTC	CASSRGGSQETQYF
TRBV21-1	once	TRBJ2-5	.	TGTGCCAGCAGCACTCGGGGCCGAAGCGAGACCCAGTACTTC	CASSTRGRSETQYF
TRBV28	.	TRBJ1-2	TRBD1	TGTGCCAGCAGTTTAGGGGACAGGGGGCTCAACTATGGCTACACCTTC	CASSLGDRGLNYGYTF
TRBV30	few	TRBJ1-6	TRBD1	TGTGCCTGGAGTGAAGGGACAGGTGCCTCACCCCTCCACTTT	CAWSEGTGASPLHF
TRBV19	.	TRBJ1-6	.	TGTGCCAGTACTAGCCAGGGATCGGATTCACCCCTCCACTTT	CASTSQGSDSPLHF
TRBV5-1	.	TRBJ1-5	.	TGTGCCAGCAGCTGGGGACGATATAGCAATCAGCCCCAGCATTTT	CASSWGRYSNQPQHF
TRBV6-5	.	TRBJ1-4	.	TGTGCCAGCAGTTACTCCTATATGGGACGAAATGAAAAACTGTTTTTT	CASSYSYMGRNEKLFF
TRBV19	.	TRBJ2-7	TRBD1	TGTGCCAGTAGTCGGGGACAGGGGGCTGAGGAGCAGTACTTC	CASSRGQGAEEQYF
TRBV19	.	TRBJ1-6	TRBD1	TGTGCCAGTAGTACCGACAGGGGAGCTGTTGGTTCACCCCTCCACTTT	CASSTDRGAVGSPLHF
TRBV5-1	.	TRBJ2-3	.	TGCGCCAGCAGCCAGAACTCACAGGGTCAGGCAGATACGCAGTATTTT	CASSQNSQGQADTQYF
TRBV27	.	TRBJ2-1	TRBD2	TGTGCCAGCAGCAATCCGGGACTAGTTAACAATGAGCAGTTCTTC	CASSNPGLVNNEQFF